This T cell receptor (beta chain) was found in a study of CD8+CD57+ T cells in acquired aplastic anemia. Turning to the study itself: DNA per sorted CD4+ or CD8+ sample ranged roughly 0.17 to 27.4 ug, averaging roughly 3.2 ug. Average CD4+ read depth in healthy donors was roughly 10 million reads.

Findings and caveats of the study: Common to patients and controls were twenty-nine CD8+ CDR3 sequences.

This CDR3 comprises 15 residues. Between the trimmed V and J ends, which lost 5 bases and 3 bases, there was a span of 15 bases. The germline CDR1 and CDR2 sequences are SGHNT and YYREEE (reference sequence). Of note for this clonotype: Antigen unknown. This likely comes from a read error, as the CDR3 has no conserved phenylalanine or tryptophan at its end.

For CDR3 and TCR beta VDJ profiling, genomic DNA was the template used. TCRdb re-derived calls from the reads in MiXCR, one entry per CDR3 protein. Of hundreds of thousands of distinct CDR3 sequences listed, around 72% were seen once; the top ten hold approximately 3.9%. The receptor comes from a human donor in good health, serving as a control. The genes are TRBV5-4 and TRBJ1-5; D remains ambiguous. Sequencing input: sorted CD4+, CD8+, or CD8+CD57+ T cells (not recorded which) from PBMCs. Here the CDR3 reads CASSLRRTFNQPQHL. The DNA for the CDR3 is TGTGCCAGCAGTTTACGACGGACCTTCAATCAGCCCCAGCATCTT.